The clone carrying this T cell receptor beta chain was recorded a few times. The antigen is unknown. This entry is derived from a study of regulatory T cells in long-lasting Graves disease. The study's findings and limits: Tissue studied was limited to peripheral blood, excluding thyroid tissue.

Trimming left V 1 base short and J 9 bases short, with 13 bases between. Germline CDR1 SGHAT, CDR2 FQNNGV. This CDR3 has 14 amino acids. Specified time point: newly diagnosed GD, antithyroid drugs for less than 3 months. Making the TCR library involved RNA that had been extracted from PBMCs. Patients met American Thyroid Association criteria for Graves' disease. The patient group derived from an endocrinology department in Xi'an, China. Arm-PCR with iRepertoire HTBI primers amplified the CDR3 regions for these TCR beta libraries. Each CDR3 protein is one row after TCRdb ran MiXCR on the multiplex PCR reads. The table shows around 480,000 distinct CDR3 sequences, with 15% to 20% occurring only once. In addition, the sample was reused for a study of T cells in Graves' hyperthyroidism and ophthalmopathy.

This receptor was identified in a man in his forties with Graves disease. V gene TRBV11-2 combines with J gene TRBJ2-1; D unclear. Sequences were derived from peripheral blood mononuclear cells (PBMCs), sampled at new diagnosis, from a patient treated with antithyroid drugs. CDR3 nucleotide sequence: TGTGCCAGCAGCTTAGTGGAGATTCGTGCTGAGCAGTTCTTC. This translates into CASSLVEIRAEQFF.